This entry describes one TCR beta chain. Germline and junction disagree at one end, which may indicate a read error. The data originate from a study of T cells in Graves' hyperthyroidism and ophthalmopathy. Amplification of TCR beta CDR3 regions used RNA as the template. HTBI primers were employed in a first-round RT-PCR of the TCR CDR3. Via MiXCR, TCRdb re-called the multiplex PCR reads, giving one row per CDR3 protein. The data show some 490,000 distinct CDR3 sequences, about 20% seen once. The CDR3 has 14 residues. Germline V gene data show CDR1 as MDHEN and CDR2 as SYDVKM. The specimen was blood. This receptor was obtained from a woman in her sixties or seventies with Graves' ophthalmopathy. The rearrangement joins TRBV28 to TRBJ1-2; D is possibly TRBD1 (5 bases). CDR3 nucleotide sequence: TGTGCCAGCAGTTTAGGCAGGGTCAACTATGGCTACGCCTTC. Translating gives CASSLGRVNYGYAF.